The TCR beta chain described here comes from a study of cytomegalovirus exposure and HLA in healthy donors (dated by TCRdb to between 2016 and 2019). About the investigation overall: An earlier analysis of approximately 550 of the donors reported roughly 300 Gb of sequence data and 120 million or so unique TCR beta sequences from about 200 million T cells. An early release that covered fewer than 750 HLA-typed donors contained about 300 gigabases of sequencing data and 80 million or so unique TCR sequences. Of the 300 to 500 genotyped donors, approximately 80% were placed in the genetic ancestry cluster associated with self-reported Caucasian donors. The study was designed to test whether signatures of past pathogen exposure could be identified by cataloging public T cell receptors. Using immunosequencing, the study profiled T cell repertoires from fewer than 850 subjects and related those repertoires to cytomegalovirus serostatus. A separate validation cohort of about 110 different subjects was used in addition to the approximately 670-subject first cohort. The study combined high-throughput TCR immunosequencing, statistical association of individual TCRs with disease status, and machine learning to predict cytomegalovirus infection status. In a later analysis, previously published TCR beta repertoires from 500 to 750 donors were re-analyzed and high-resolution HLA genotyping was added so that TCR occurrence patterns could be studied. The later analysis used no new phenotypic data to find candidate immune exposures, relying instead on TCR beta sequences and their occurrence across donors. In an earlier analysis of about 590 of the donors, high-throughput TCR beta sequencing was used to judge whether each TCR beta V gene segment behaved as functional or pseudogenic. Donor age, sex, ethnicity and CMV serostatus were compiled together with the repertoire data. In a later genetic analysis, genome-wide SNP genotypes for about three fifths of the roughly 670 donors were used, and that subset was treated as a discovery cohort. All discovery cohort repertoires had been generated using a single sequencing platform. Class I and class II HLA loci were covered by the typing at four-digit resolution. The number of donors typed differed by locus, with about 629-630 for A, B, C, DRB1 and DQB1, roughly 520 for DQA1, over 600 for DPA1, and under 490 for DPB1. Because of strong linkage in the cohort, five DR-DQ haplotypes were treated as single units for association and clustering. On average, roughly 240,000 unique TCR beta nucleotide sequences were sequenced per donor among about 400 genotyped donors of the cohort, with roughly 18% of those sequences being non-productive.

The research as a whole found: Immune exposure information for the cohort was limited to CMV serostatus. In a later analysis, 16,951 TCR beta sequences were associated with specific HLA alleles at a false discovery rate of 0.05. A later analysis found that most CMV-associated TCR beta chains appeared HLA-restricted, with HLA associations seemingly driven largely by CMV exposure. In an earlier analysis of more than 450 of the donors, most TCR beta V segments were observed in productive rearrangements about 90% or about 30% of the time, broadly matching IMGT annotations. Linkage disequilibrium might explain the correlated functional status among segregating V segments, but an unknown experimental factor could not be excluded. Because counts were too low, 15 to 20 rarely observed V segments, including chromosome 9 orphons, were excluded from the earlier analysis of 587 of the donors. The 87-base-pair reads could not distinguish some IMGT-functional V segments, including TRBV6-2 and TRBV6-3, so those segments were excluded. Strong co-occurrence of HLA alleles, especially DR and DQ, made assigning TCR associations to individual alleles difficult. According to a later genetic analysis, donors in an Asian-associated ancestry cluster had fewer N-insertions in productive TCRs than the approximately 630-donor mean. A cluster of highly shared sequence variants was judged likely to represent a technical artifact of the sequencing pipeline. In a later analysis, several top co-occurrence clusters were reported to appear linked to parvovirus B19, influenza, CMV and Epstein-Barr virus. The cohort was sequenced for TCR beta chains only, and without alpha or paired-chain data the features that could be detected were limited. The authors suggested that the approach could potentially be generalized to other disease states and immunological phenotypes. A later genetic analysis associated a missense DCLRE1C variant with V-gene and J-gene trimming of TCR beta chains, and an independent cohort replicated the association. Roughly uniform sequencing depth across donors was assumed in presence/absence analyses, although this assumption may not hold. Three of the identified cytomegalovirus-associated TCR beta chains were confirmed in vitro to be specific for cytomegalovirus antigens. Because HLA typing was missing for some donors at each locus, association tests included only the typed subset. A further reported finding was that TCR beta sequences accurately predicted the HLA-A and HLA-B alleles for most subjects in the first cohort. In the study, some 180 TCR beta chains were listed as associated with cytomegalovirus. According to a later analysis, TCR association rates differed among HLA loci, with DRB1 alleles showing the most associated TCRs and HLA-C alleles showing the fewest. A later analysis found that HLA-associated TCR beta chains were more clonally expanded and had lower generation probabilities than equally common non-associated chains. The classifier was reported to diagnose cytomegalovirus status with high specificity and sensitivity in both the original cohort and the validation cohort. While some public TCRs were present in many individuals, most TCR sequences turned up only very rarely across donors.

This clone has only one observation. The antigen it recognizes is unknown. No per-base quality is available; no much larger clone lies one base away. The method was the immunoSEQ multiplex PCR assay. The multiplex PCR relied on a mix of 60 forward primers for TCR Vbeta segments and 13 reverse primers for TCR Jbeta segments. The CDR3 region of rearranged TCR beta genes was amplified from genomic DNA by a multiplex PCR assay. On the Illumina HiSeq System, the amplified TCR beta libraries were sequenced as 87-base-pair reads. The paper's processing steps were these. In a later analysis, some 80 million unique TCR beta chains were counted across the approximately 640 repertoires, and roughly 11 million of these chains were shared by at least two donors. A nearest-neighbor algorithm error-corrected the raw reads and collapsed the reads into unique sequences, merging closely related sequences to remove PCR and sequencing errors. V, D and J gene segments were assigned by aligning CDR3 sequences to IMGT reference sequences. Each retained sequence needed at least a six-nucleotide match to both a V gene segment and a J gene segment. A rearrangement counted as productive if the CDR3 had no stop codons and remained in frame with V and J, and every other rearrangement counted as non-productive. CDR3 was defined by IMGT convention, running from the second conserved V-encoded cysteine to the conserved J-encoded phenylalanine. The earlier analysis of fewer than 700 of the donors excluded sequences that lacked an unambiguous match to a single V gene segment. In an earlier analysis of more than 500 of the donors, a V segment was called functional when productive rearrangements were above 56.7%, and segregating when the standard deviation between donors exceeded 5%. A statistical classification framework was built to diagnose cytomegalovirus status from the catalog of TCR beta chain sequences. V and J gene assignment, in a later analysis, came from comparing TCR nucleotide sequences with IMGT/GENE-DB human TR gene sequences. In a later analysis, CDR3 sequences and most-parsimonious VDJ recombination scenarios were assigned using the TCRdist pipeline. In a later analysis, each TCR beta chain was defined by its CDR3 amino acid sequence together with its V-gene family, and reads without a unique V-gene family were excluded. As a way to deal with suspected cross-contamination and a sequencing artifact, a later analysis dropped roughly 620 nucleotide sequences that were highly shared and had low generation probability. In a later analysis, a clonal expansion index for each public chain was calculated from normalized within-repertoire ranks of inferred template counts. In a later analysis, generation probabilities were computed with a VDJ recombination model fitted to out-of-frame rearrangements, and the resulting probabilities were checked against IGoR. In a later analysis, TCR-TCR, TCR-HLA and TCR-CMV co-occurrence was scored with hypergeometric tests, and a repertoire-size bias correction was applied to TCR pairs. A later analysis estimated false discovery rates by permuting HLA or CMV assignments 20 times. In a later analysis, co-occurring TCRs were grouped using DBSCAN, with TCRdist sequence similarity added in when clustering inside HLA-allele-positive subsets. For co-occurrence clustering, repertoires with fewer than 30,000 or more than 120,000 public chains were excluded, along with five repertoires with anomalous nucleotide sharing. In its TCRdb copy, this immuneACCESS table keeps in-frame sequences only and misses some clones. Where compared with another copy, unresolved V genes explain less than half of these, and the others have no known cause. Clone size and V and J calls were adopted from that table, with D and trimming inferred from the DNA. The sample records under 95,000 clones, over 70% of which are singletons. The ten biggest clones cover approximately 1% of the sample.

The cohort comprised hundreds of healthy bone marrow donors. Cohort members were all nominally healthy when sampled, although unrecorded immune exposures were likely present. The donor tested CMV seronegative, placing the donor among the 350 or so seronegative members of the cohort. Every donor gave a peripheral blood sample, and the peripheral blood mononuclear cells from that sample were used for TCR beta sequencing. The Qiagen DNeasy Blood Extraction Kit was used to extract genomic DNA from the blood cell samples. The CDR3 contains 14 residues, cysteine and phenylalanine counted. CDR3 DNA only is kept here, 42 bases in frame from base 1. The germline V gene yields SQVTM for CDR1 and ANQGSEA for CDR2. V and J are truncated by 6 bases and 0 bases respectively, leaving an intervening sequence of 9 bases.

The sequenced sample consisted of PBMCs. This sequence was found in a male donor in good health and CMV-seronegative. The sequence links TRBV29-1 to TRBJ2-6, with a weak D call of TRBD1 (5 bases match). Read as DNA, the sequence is TGCAGCGTCTCACAGGCCTCTGGGGCCAACGTCCTGACTTTC. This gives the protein CSVSQASGANVLTF.